This TCR beta chain was sequenced for a study of OX40 agonist ivuxolimab in advanced cancers. Whole-study findings and limits: Clones of CD4+ and CD8+ blood T cells grew by week 6 at doses of 0.1 to 3.0 mg/kg.

This clone was detected only once. No antigen is known for it. Profiling relied on immunoSEQ multiplex PCR, and the TCRdb table lists in-frame clones only, not all of them. The repertoire holds more than 30,000 clones, around four fifths seen once, with roughly 11% in the top ten. Germline lookup yields CDR1 SGHRS and CDR2 YFSETQ. V was clipped by 2 bases and J by 1 base, with 3 bases between them. This CDR3 has 12 residues. The sequence derives from an adult with an advanced solid tumor such as melanoma, head and neck, liver or kidney cancer. This sample comprised CD4+ or CD8+ T cells sorted from blood, obtained in a trial of the OX40 agonist ivuxolimab. This chain connects TRBV5-1 to TRBJ2-5; D not certain. The CDR3 DNA is TGCGCCAGCAGCTTCAGCCAAGAGACCCAGTACTTC. Translated, it gives CASSFSQETQYF.